This T cell receptor beta chain was obtained from a study of T cells in Graves' hyperthyroidism and ophthalmopathy. Amplification of TCR beta CDR3 regions was performed using RNA transcripts as template. HTBI primers drove first-round RT-PCR of the TCR CDR3. TCRdb fed the multiplex PCR reads into MiXCR, producing one record per CDR3 protein. This table holds 130,000 to 150,000 distinct CDR3 sequences, over 20% found once. Germline V lookup: CDR1 KGHSH, CDR2 LQKENI. There are 16 residues in the CDR3. V lost 6 bases, J lost 2 bases, and 16 bases lay in between. Overall study results and limits: Most thyroid clonotypes with frequency above 0.001 were detected in blood.

This clonotype was detected only a few times. Its antigen remains unidentified. V usage is TRBV18 and J usage is TRBJ2-2, with D perhaps matching TRBD1 or TRBD2 (5 bases each). The sequence derives from a woman between 45 and 65 years old with Graves' hyperthyroidism that later progressed to Graves' ophthalmopathy. Source material: blood. The CDR3 here is CASSHSGTKNTGELFF. The CDR3 region has the DNA TGTGCCAGCTCTCATTCCGGGACGAAAAACACCGGGGAGCTGTTTTTT.